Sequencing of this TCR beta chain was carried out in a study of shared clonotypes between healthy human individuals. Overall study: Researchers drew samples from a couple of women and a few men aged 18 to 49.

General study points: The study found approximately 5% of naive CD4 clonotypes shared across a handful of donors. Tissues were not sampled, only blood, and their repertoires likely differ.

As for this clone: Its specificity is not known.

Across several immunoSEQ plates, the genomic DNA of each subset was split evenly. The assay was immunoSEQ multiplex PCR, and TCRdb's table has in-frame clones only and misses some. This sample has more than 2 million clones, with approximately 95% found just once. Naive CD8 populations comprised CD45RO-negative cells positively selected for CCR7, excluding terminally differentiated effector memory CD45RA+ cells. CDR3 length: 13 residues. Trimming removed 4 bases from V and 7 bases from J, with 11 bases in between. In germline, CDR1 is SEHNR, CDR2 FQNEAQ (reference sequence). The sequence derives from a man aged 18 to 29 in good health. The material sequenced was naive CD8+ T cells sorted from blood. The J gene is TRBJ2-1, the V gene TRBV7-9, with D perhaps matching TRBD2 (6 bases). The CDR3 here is CASSYLGGNEQFF. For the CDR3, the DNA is TGTGCCAGCAGCTACTTGGGGGGTAATGAGCAGTTCTTC. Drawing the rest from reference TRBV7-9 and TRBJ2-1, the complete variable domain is DTGVSQNPRHKITKRGQNVTFRCDPISEHNRLYWYRQTLGQGPEFLTYFQNEAQLEKSRLLSDRFSAERPKGSFSTLEIQRTEQGDSAMYLCASSYLGGNEQFFGPGTRLTVL.